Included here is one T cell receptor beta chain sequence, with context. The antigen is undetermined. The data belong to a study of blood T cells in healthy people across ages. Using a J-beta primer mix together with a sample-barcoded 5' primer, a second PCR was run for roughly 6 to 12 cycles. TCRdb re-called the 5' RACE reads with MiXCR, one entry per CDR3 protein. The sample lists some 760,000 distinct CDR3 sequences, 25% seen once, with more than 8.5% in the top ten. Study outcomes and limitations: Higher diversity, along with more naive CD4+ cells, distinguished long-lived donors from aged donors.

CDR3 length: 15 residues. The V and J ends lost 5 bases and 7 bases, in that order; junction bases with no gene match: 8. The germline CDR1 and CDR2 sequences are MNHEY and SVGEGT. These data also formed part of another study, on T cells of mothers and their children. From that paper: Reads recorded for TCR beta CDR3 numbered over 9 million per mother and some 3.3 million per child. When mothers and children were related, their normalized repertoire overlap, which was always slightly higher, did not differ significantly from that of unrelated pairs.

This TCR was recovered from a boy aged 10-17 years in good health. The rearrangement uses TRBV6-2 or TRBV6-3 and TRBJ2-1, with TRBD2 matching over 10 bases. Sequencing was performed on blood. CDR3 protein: CASSKSGGALNEQFF. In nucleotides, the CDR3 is TGTGCCAGCAGTAAGAGCGGGGGGGCCTTGAATGAGCAGTTCTTC.